These 10 T cell receptor beta chains were sequenced from one sample in a study of T cell repertoires in cytomegalovirus infection. TCRdb recomputed calls from the reads with MiXCR, one row per CDR3 protein. This table holds roughly 100,000 distinct CDR3 sequences, 16% found once. The sample taken for sequencing was PBMCs. The receptors derive from a human donor in good health (CMV status not recorded). Some clones in this sample may be carry-over from other donors' samples.

This clonotype occurred a few times. V gene TRBV7-9 combines with J gene TRBJ2-2; D may be TRBD2 (6 bases). The CDR3 has 12 amino acids. In germline, CDR1 is SEHNR, CDR2 FQNEAQ (reference sequence). V was pared by 9 bases and J by 4 bases, with 9 bases between. Here the CDR3 DNA reads TGTGCCAGGCGGGGTACCACCGGGGAGCTGTTTTTT. This encodes CARRGTTGELFF.

This clonotype was counted at least ten times. The chain has TRBV5-5 and TRBJ2-5; maybe TRBD2 (6 bases). CDR3 length: 17 amino acids. Germline V gene sequence: CDR1 SGHKS, CDR2 YYEKEE (reference sequence). Trimming removed 2 bases at V and 3 bases at J, with 20 bases between. CDR3 residues: CASSLQGTFISEETQYF. The CDR3 DNA follows: TGTGCCAGCAGCTTACAAGGGACTTTCATTTCCGAAGAGACCCAGTACTTC.

The sample holds a few counts of this clonotype. The gene calls are TRBV12-3 or TRBV12-4 and TRBJ1-2, with a possible D match to TRBD1 (6 bases). The CDR3 is 14 amino acids. V shed 5 bases and J shed 6 bases, with 16 bases lying between them. The DNA of the CDR3 is TGTGCCAGCAGTAAACAGGGAAAATGGGATGGCTACACCTTC. Its translation: CASSKQGKWDGYTF.

Ten or more counts support this clonotype. The V call is TRBV4-2, the J call TRBJ1-3; tentative D call: TRBD1 (5 bases). The CDR3 contains 17 residues. Trimming cost V 8 bases and J 0 bases, with 20 bases left between them. Per the germline V gene, CDR1 is LGHNA and CDR2 is YNFKEQ. As DNA, the CDR3 is TGTGCCAGCTCCACGGGGGATGCCACAATCTCTGGAAACACCATATATTTT. Its translation: CASSTGDATISGNTIYF.

Of note for this clonotype: A much bigger clone sits one base away, suggesting this may be a read error. V usage is TRBV12-3 or TRBV12-4 and J usage is TRBJ1-5; D unclear. There are 12 residues in the CDR3. The V gene lost 11 bases and the J gene lost 5 bases, with 13 bases spanning the gap. CDR3 loop: CACTFRDQPQHF. For the CDR3, the DNA is TGTGCCTGCACCTTCAGAGATCAGCCCCAGCATTTT.

The chain carries TRBV28 and TRBJ1-1; TRBD1 might be the D (6 bases). The germline V gene has CDR1 MDHEN and CDR2 SYDVKM. This CDR3 region has 15 residues. Trimming cost V 5 bases and J 3 bases, with 16 bases left between them. In DNA form, the CDR3 reads TGTGCCAGCAGTCCATTTCAGGGGACATACACTGAAGCTTTCTTT. Translated, it gives CASSPFQGTYTEAFF.

This clonotype occurred many times. The chain joins TRBV28 to TRBJ2-7; 10 positions match TRBD2. Germline lookup yields CDR1 MDHEN and CDR2 SYDVKM. There are 13 residues in the CDR3. The junction had 1 base not matched to a gene; V was cut back by 6 bases and J by 2 bases. CDR3 coding DNA: TGTGCCAGCAGAACTAGCGGGGCCTACGAGCAGTACTTC. Its protein is CASRTSGAYEQYF.

The chain recombines TRBV11-2 with TRBJ1-5; D ambiguous. The germline gives CDR1 SGHAT, CDR2 FQNNGV. CDR3 length: 15 residues. With 5 bases removed from V and 3 bases from J, the gap between germline ends came to 14 bases. CDR3 sequence (DNA): TGTGCCAGCAGCCGTGGACCGATTGACAATCAGCCCCAGCATTTT. Translated: CASSRGPIDNQPQHF.

This clonotype was seen repeatedly, ten times or more. The chain carries TRBV6-6 and TRBJ2-6; weak D call: TRBD1 (5 bases). Germline CDR1 is MNHNY and CDR2 is SVGAGI (reference sequence). CDR3 length: 16 amino acids. Trimming took 2 bases from V and 0 from J, leaving 8 bases between them. The CDR3 DNA reads as TGTGCCAGCAGTTACGACAGAACCTCTGGGGCCAACGTCCTGACTTTC. It translates to CASSYDRTSGANVLTF.

The J gene is TRBJ2-5, the V gene TRBV7-3; D remains ambiguous. CDR1 is SGHTA, CDR2 FQGTGA, per germline. The CDR3 is 13 amino acids. Trimming took off 3 bases at V and 4 bases at J, with 9 bases between the two ends. Here the CDR3 reads CASSLGKGETQYF. Written as DNA, the CDR3 is TGTGCCAGCAGCTTGGGCAAAGGAGAGACCCAGTACTTC.